This T cell receptor beta chain was identified during a study of blood T cells in healthy people across ages. Together with a sample-barcoded 5' primer, a J-beta primer mix was included in a second PCR lasting about 6 to 11 cycles. TCRdb reanalysed the 5' RACE reads using MiXCR and keeps one entry per CDR3 protein. The sample includes more than 600,000 distinct CDR3 sequences, 20% to 25% of them seen just once. Germline CDR1 reads SEHNR; CDR2 reads FQNEAQ (reference sequence). The ends were cut back, 5 bases at V and 4 bases at J, with 11 bases in the middle. The CDR3 has 13 amino acids. These data were likewise used in another study, on T cells of mothers and their children.

The receptor comes from a boy younger than 18 in good health. The sequencing input was blood. The chain is built from TRBV7-9 and TRBJ1-1; the D is unclear. CDR3 nucleotide sequence: TGTGCCAGCAGCCCCCATTGGGGCACTGAAGCTTTCTTT. As protein: CASSPHWGTEAFF.